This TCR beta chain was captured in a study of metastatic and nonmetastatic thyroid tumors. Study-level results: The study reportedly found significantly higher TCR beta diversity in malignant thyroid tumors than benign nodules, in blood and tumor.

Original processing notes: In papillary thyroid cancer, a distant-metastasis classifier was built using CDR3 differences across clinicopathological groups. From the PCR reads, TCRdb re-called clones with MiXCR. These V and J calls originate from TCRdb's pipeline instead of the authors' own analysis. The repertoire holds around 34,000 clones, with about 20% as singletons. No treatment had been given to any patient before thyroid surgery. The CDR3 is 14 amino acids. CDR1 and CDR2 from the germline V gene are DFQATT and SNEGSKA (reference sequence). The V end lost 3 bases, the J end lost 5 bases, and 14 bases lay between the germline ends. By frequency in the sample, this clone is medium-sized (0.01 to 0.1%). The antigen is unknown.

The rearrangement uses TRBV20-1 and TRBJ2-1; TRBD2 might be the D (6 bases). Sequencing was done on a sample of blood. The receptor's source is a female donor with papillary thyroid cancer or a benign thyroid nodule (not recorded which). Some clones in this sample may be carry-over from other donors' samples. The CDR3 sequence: CSARTGGEHNEQFF. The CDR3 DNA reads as TGCAGTGCTAGGACCGGGGGTGAACACAATGAGCAGTTCTTC.